This entry lists 32 T cell receptor beta chains sequenced from one sample in a study of blood T cell repertoires in COVID-19. Measured with immunoSEQ multiplex PCR; TCRdb has only the in-frame clones, and not every one. Of about 170,000 clones listed, 85% to 90% are singletons. The sample comprised peripheral blood. These receptors all stem from a woman aged 55-69 years with COVID-19, enrolled during active disease.

The CDR3 DNA reads as TGCGCCAGCAGCCAGGACAGGATCCTTTTTGAAAAACTGTTTTTT. Translation gives CASSQDRILFEKLFF. The gene calls are TRBV4-3 and TRBJ1-4; TRBD1 matches at 7 bases. This CDR3 contains 15 residues. Germline trimming cut 3 bases from V and 7 bases from J; bases unmatched to any gene: 8. Germline V CDR1 and CDR2: LGHNA, YSLEER.

This clone was counted between two and nine times. Additional DNA sequences in this sample encode the identical CDR3. CDR3 protein: CASSVGDSSYEQYF. In DNA form, the CDR3 reads TGTGCCAGCAGCGTAGGAGACAGCTCCTACGAGCAGTACTTC. The J gene is TRBJ2-7, the V gene TRBV9, with TRBD1 as a possible D gene (5 bases). Germline V gives CDR1 SGDLS, CDR2 YYNGEE. The V and J ends lost 0 bases and 0 bases respectively, with 7 bases between them. CDR3 length: 14 amino acids.

This clone has only a few counts. V and J are TRBV6-6 and TRBJ2-4, with 7 bases aligning to TRBD1. CDR3 length: 15 residues. V shed 0 bases, J shed 6 bases, and the junction held 5 bases outside the gene matches. CDR1 and CDR2 (germline): MNHNY, SVGAGI (reference sequence). CDR3 coding DNA: TGTGCCAGCAGTTACTCTATTAGACAGGGAAACATTCAGTACTTC. Residues: CASSYSIRQGNIQYF.

The rearrangement uses TRBV7-3 and TRBJ2-5, with a possible D match to TRBD1 (6 bases). Germline V lookup: CDR1 SGHTA, CDR2 FQGTGA. V shed 3 bases and J shed 5 bases, with 7 bases lying between them. The CDR3 runs to 12 residues. CDR3 amino acids: CASSLQGETQYF. The DNA for the CDR3 is TGTGCCAGCAGCTTGCAGGGGGAGACCCAGTACTTC.

This chain joins TRBV6-5 and TRBJ2-7, with 8 nucleotides matching TRBD2. After removal of 6 bases from V and 0 bases from J, the junction contained 4 bases not matched to a gene. Germline CDR1 reads MNHEY; CDR2 reads SVGAGI. The CDR3 length is 14 residues. CDR3 sequence: CASRSAGGSYEQYF. As DNA, the CDR3 is TGTGCCAGCAGGTCTGCGGGAGGCTCCTACGAGCAGTACTTC.

The V and J genes are TRBV7-6 and TRBJ2-1, with 9 bases identical to TRBD2. Germline CDR1 SGHVS, CDR2 FNYEAQ. There are 15 residues in the CDR3. With 1 base clipped from V and 4 bases from J, the junction kept 2 bases outside the gene matches. DNA of the CDR3: TGTGCCAGCAGCTTAGGCGGGAGGGAGTACAATGAGCAGTTCTTC. It is translated as CASSLGGREYNEQFF.

The chain is built from TRBV4-3 and TRBJ1-2; 7 bases match TRBD1. The junction had 1 base not matched to a gene; V was cut back by 0 bases and J by 3 bases. This CDR3 comprises 14 residues. Per the germline V gene, CDR1 is LGHNA and CDR2 is YSLEER. CDR3 in amino acids: CASSQDRGDYGYTF. CDR3 bases: TGCGCCAGCAGCCAAGACAGGGGGGACTATGGCTACACCTTC.

The table lists this clone with a count of one. The chain has TRBV24-1 and TRBJ2-1, with D hard to call. The CDR3 has 11 residues. The germline CDR1 and CDR2 sequences are KGHDR and SFDVKD. The germline V and J ends were trimmed by 5 bases and 8 bases, with 6 bases remaining between them. CDR3 in amino acids: CATSALDEQFF. The CDR3, as DNA: TGTGCCACCAGTGCCCTCGATGAGCAGTTCTTC.

V gene TRBV6-5 combines with J gene TRBJ2-7; 7 positions agree with TRBD1. The CDR3 totals 13 residues. Per germline, CDR1 MNHEY and CDR2 SVGAGI. V gave up 6 bases and J gave up 1 base; unmatched junction bases: 3. The CDR3 protein is CASRKGASYEQYF. The CDR3, as DNA: TGTGCCAGCAGAAAGGGGGCGTCCTACGAGCAGTACTTC.

This clone was found a few times. The chain employs TRBV19 and TRBJ1-4, with TRBD1 as a possible D gene (5 bases). Germline loops: CDR1 LNHDA, CDR2 SQIVND (reference sequence). The CDR3 runs 14 residues. Deletions cut 5 bases from V and 3 bases from J, with 10 bases between. CDR3 DNA: TGTGCCAGTAGTTTGGGGACTTCTAATGAAAAACTGTTTTTT. It codes for CASSLGTSNEKLFF. The entire variable domain, with the rest obtained from reference TRBV19 and TRBJ1-4, is as follows: DGGITQSPKYLFRKEGQNVTLSCEQNLNHDAMYWYRQDPGQGLRLIYYSQIVNDFQKGDIAEGYSVSREKKESFPLTVTSAQKNPTAFYLCASSLGTSNEKLFFGSGTQLSVL.

This rearrangement joins TRBV7-9 to TRBJ2-7, with 8 bases aligning to TRBD1. This CDR3 spans 17 amino acids. Unmatched junction bases numbered 17, after V lost 5 bases and J lost 5 bases. CDR1 and CDR2 from the germline V gene are SEHNR and FQNEAQ (reference sequence). This CDR3 reads CASSPALLGQGTHEQYF. CDR3 DNA sequence: TGTGCCAGCAGCCCAGCCCTCCTAGGACAGGGAACCCACGAGCAGTACTTC.

In its sample, this clone was seen once. V and J are TRBV5-4 and TRBJ1-1; maybe TRBD1 (6 bases). The CDR3 is made up of 15 amino acids. Germline-derived CDR1 and CDR2 are SGHNT and YYREEE (reference sequence). V was trimmed by 2 bases and J by 2 bases, leaving 13 bases between them. The CDR3 DNA is TGTGCCAGCAGCTTCGGGTGGGGGGGCAACACTGAAGCTTTCTTT. Its translation is CASSFGWGGNTEAFF.

The chain uses TRBV5-1 and TRBJ1-1; 11 positions match TRBD1. J lost 3 bases, V lost 3 bases, and 7 bases had no gene match. The CDR3 consists of 16 residues. Germline-derived CDR1 and CDR2 are SGHRS and YFSETQ. The CDR3 nucleotides are TGCGCCAGCAGCTACCGGGACAGGGGGTCTGACACTGAAGCTTTCTTT. This encodes CASSYRDRGSDTEAFF. The whole variable domain, remainder taken from reference TRBV5-1 and TRBJ1-1, is KAGVTQTPRYLIKTRGQQVTLSCSPISGHRSVSWYQQTPGQGLQFLFEYFSETQRNKGNFPGRFSGRQFSNSRSEMNVSTLELGDSALYLCASSYRDRGSDTEAFFGQGTRLTVV.

The CDR3 bases are TGTGCCAGCAGAGTAGTAACTGAAGCTTTCTTT. This codes for CASRVVTEAFF. The chain links TRBV11-2 to TRBJ1-1, with D hard to call. Germline CDR1 SGHAT, CDR2 FQNNGV. CDR3 length equals 11 residues. V was clipped by 6 bases and J by 5 bases, with 7 bases between them.

This clone appeared once. The chain couples TRBV10-3 to TRBJ1-3; 9 bases fit TRBD1. The CDR3 is 16 residues long. CDR1 is ENHRY, CDR2 SYGVKD, per germline. Trimming cost V 6 bases and J 0 bases; bases outside gene matches: 6. The CDR3 region is CAIRINRGLSGNTIYF. In nucleotides, the CDR3 is TGTGCCATCAGAATAAACAGGGGGCTCTCTGGAAACACCATATATTTT.

This clone was detected only once. V usage is TRBV27 and J usage is TRBJ2-1, with TRBD2 matching over 9 bases. Germline CDR1 MNHEY, CDR2 SMNVEV (reference sequence). The V and J ends lost 7 bases and 4 bases, in that order; junction bases with no gene match: 17. The CDR3 is made up of 18 amino acids. CDR3 region: CASTPGNSGRRSYNEQFF. For the CDR3, the DNA is TGTGCCAGCACACCGGGGAATAGCGGGAGAAGGTCTTACAATGAGCAGTTCTTC.

The chain links TRBV25-1 to TRBJ1-1; D is perhaps TRBD1 (5 bases). CDR1 MGHDK and CDR2 SYGVNS come from the germline V gene. The CDR3 runs 12 residues. V shed 1 base and J shed 7 bases, with 7 bases lying between them. Written as DNA, the CDR3 is TGTGCCAGCAGTGAATGGGGGGGTGAAGCTTTCTTT. It encodes CASSEWGGEAFF.

V is TRBV30 and J is TRBJ2-1, with D maybe TRBD2 (5 bases). Trimming shortened V by 3 bases and J by 4 bases, and 13 bases separated the two germline ends. This CDR3 is built from 14 residues. CDR1 is GTSNPN, CDR2 SVGIG, per germline (reference sequence). CDR3 DNA: TGTGCCTGGAGCTCGTCGGGGATTTACAATGAGCAGTTCTTC. Residues: CAWSSSGIYNEQFF.

This sequence joins TRBV7-3 and TRBJ2-1; 8 bases fit TRBD2. Germline loops: CDR1 SGHTA, CDR2 FQGTGA. Trimming took 2 bases from V and 1 from J; bases not matched to a gene: 1. CDR3 size: 15 residues. The CDR3 here is CASSLSGGSYNEQFF. In nucleotides, the CDR3 is TGTGCCAGCAGCTTATCGGGAGGGTCCTACAATGAGCAGTTCTTC.

The rearrangement joins TRBV24-1 to TRBJ2-2; D remains unclear. Trimming removed 1 base from V and 1 base from J, with 3 bases in between. Germline CDR1 and CDR2: KGHDR and SFDVKD. The CDR3 is 14 residues long. The CDR3 reads CATSDFKNTGELFF. Written as DNA, the CDR3 is TGTGCCACCAGTGATTTTAAGAACACCGGGGAGCTGTTTTTT.

V usage is TRBV27 and J usage is TRBJ2-2, with a weak D call TRBD2 (6 bases). With 0 bases removed from V and 1 base from J, the gap between germline ends came to 12 bases. Germline lookup yields CDR1 MNHEY and CDR2 SMNVEV (reference sequence). The CDR3 consists of 17 residues. In DNA form, the CDR3 reads TGTGCCAGCAGTTTATCAAGGCTAGCGATGAACACCGGGGAGCTGTTTTTT. Encoded protein: CASSLSRLAMNTGELFF.

V is TRBV7-9 and J is TRBJ2-7; 11 nucleotides match TRBD2. The CDR3 is made up of 17 amino acids. Germline trimming cut 0 bases from V and 7 bases from J; bases unmatched to any gene: 11. Germline values: CDR1 SEHNR, CDR2 FQNEAQ (reference sequence). The CDR3 coding sequence is TGTGCCAGCAGCTTAGCATCCCCGGGACTAGCGGTCCTAGAGCAGTACTTC. Residues: CASSLASPGLAVLEQYF.

J is TRBJ2-7 and V is TRBV19; D perhaps matches TRBD1 (5 bases). The V and J ends lost 3 bases and 1 base respectively, with 10 bases between them. CDR3 length: 14 amino acids. Germline V lookup: CDR1 LNHDA, CDR2 SQIVND (reference sequence). CDR3 sequence reads: CASSIDAGSYEQYF. The CDR3, as DNA: TGTGCCAGTAGTATTGATGCAGGGTCCTACGAGCAGTACTTC.

V and J are TRBV7-2 and TRBJ2-7; 14 nucleotides align to TRBD2. Germline V gene lookup returns CDR1 SGHTA and CDR2 FQGNSA. Trimming cost V 5 bases and J 7 bases; bases outside gene matches: 16. The length of the CDR3 is 18 residues. CDR3 sequence (DNA): TGTGCCAGCAGCCCAAGAGGACAGGGGACTAGCGGGAGAGAGGAGCAGTACTTC. Translating gives CASSPRGQGTSGREEQYF.

V and J are TRBV30 and TRBJ2-3; no reliable D call. Germline V CDR1 and CDR2: GTSNPN, SVGIG (reference sequence). This CDR3 is built from 12 residues. The ends were cut back, 4 bases at V and 0 bases at J, with 5 bases in the middle. CDR3 sequence: CAWTKSTDTQYF. The CDR3 bases are TGTGCCTGGACTAAGAGCACAGATACGCAGTATTTT.

This chain links TRBV7-8 with TRBJ2-2; unclear D gene. CDR1 and CDR2 from the germline V gene are SGHVS and FQNEAQ. The CDR3 sequence is 13 residues long. The germline V and J ends were trimmed by 5 bases and 7 bases, with 11 bases remaining between them. The CDR3 here is CASSPTRSGELFF. Here the CDR3 DNA reads TGTGCCAGCAGCCCCACGCGGAGCGGGGAGCTGTTTTTT.

This clone was picked up one time. V and J are TRBV28 and TRBJ1-2; the match to TRBD1 covers 7 bases. Germline CDR1 is MDHEN and CDR2 is SYDVKM. J lost 8 bases, V lost 3 bases, and 9 bases had no gene match. The CDR3 spans 14 residues. The CDR3 DNA reads TGTGCCAGCAGTTTCATCCAGGGGGTGTGGGGCTACACCTTC. It translates to CASSFIQGVWGYTF.

The J gene is TRBJ2-2, the V gene TRBV9, with 9 bases matching TRBD2. Germline loops: CDR1 SGDLS, CDR2 YYNGEE. This CDR3 has 16 amino acids. Unmatched junction bases numbered 0, after V lost 0 bases and J lost 0 bases. DNA for the CDR3: TGTGCCAGCAGCGTAGCTAGCGGGGCGAACACCGGGGAGCTGTTTTTT. Amino acid sequence: CASSVASGANTGELFF.

V is TRBV24-1 and J is TRBJ2-1, with D possibly TRBD1 on 6 matching bases. From germline, CDR1 is KGHDR and CDR2 SFDVKD. The ends were cut back, 1 base at V and 3 bases at J, with 6 bases in the middle. The CDR3 contains 14 residues. The CDR3 coding sequence is TGTGCCACCAGTGATTTCAGGGGCTACAATGAGCAGTTCTTC. It is translated as CATSDFRGYNEQFF.

The chain couples TRBV15 to TRBJ1-5; D is ambiguous. Germline V gives CDR1 LNHNV, CDR2 YYDKDF (reference sequence). CDR3 length: 14 residues. V lost 5 bases and J 0 bases, leaving 8 bases between the germline ends. CDR3 DNA: TGTGCCACCAGCTTCTTAAATAGCAATCAGCCCCAGCATTTT. It is translated as CATSFLNSNQPQHF.

This rearrangement joins TRBV5-1 to TRBJ1-2, with D tentatively TRBD1 (6 bases). This CDR3 comprises 15 residues. In germline, CDR1 is SGHRS, CDR2 YFSETQ. V dropped 4 bases and J dropped 4 bases, with 17 bases sitting between them. CDR3 coding DNA: TGCGCCAGCAGCAGGAACAGGGATTTCACCTATGGCTACACCTTC. Amino acid sequence: CASSRNRDFTYGYTF.

The chain is built from TRBV7-2 and TRBJ1-5; 8 bases are a match to TRBD1. This CDR3 spans 16 amino acids. V was clipped by 5 bases and J by 6 bases; unmatched bases: 12. Per the germline V gene, CDR1 is SGHTA and CDR2 is FQGNSA. The CDR3 here is CASSPWGGQGSQPQHF. CDR3 DNA sequence: TGTGCCAGCAGCCCGTGGGGCGGACAGGGATCTCAGCCCCAGCATTTT.